Listed below are T cell receptor beta chains from one sample, sequenced in a study of blood T cell repertoires in COVID-19. Only in-frame clones appear in the TCRdb table, and some are missing; sequencing was by immunoSEQ multiplex PCR. The table records hundreds of thousands of clones, over 75% of them present only once. The source material was peripheral blood. The receptors come from a man in his fifties or sixties with COVID-19, enrolled during active disease. The CDR3 runs from the conserved cysteine through the conserved F or W. The D gene is left open where the match is weak. Clone size is not always given. Where it is, it says once, few, many or a class for expanded clones.

d_gene	v_gene	abundance	j_gene	CDR3aa	CDR3nt
-	TRBV7-2	-	TRBJ2-3	CASSAAGGGADTQYF	TGTGCCAGCAGCGCGGCCGGAGGAGGGGCAGATACGCAGTATTTT
-	TRBV18	-	TRBJ2-2	CASAASTNTGELFF	TGTGCCAGTGCGGCCTCCACGAACACCGGGGAGCTGTTTTTT
TRBD2	TRBV6-4	-	TRBJ2-3	CASSAEAGGPDTQYF	TGTGCCAGCAGCGCCGAAGCGGGAGGGCCGGATACGCAGTATTTT
-	TRBV12-3/TRBV12-4	-	TRBJ1-2	CASSSQQYGYTF	TGTGCCAGCAGTTCACAACAATATGGCTACACCTTC
TRBD2	TRBV7-9	-	TRBJ2-1	CASSRVAGGYHEQFF	TGTGCCAGCAGCAGAGTGGCGGGAGGGTACCATGAGCAGTTCTTC
TRBD1	TRBV29-1	-	TRBJ2-3	CSVSTPGQSSTDTQYF	TGCAGCGTTTCTACTCCGGGACAGTCTAGCACAGATACGCAGTATTTT
TRBD1	TRBV5-1	-	TRBJ2-1	CASSWDSPRSSYNEQFF	TGCGCCAGCAGCTGGGACAGCCCTCGGAGCTCCTACAATGAGCAGTTCTTC
-	TRBV12-3/TRBV12-4	-	TRBJ1-5	CASSPGYQPQHF	TGTGCCAGCAGCCCGGGGTATCAGCCCCAGCATTTT
TRBD1	TRBV5-3	-	TRBJ2-2	CARSSGQGASTGELFF	TGTGCCAGAAGCTCGGGACAGGGGGCGAGCACCGGGGAGCTGTTTTTT
TRBD2	TRBV6-5	-	TRBJ2-1	CACRMGGGNEQFF	TGTGCCTGCCGGATGGGGGGAGGGAATGAGCAGTTCTTC
TRBD1	TRBV28	-	TRBJ1-6	CASSAGTANSPLHF	TGTGCCAGCAGTGCCGGGACAGCTAATTCACCCCTCCACTTT
-	TRBV9	-	TRBJ1-2	CASSDRVANTGGYTF	TGTGCCAGCAGCGACAGGGTAGCTAATACGGGTGGCTACACCTTC
TRBD2	TRBV13	-	TRBJ2-1	CASSPKRDGPYNEQFF	TGTGCCAGCAGCCCTAAGCGGGATGGACCCTACAATGAGCAGTTCTTC
-	TRBV12-3/TRBV12-4	-	TRBJ1-2	CASSLVAVPRYTF	TGTGCCAGCAGTTTAGTCGCAGTTCCTCGCTACACCTTC
-	TRBV27	-	TRBJ1-2	CASRQGRYYGYTF	TGTGCCAGCAGACAGGGACGCTATTATGGCTACACCTTC
TRBD2	TRBV9	-	TRBJ2-3	CASSVTGTNVRDTQYF	TGTGCCAGCAGCGTTACCGGGACTAACGTCAGAGATACGCAGTATTTT
-	TRBV27	-	TRBJ1-5	CASSLQGLLQPQHF	TGTGCCAGCAGTTTACAAGGACTTCTTCAGCCCCAGCATTTT
TRBD1	TRBV29-1	-	TRBJ2-7	CSVGQDEQYF	TGCAGCGTCGGACAGGACGAGCAGTACTTC
-	TRBV6-1	-	TRBJ1-3	CASSEDAVFGNTIYF	TGTGCCAGCAGTGAAGATGCGGTTTTTGGAAACACCATATATTTT
TRBD1	TRBV10-1	-	TRBJ1-1	CASSDRGLPNTEAFF	TGCGCCAGCAGTGACAGGGGGTTGCCAAACACTGAAGCTTTCTTT
TRBD1	TRBV19	-	TRBJ1-2	CASSLGTGGDGYTF	TGTGCCAGTAGTCTAGGGACAGGGGGCGATGGCTACACCTTC
-	TRBV6-5	-	TRBJ2-6	CASSYSGGAGANVLTF	TGTGCCAGCAGTTACTCGGGGGGAGCGGGGGCCAACGTCCTGACTTTC
TRBD2	TRBV28	-	TRBJ2-5	CASSIGTSYETQYF	TGTGCCAGCAGCATCGGGACTAGCTATGAGACCCAGTACTTC
TRBD1	TRBV7-9	-	TRBJ1-1	CASSSRTGLNTEAFF	TGTGCCAGCAGCTCCCGGACAGGGCTGAACACTGAAGCTTTCTTT
-	TRBV11-2	-	TRBJ2-7	CASSPGTSSSYEQYF	TGTGCCAGCAGCCCGGGGACTTCGAGCTCCTACGAGCAGTACTTC
-	TRBV7-9	-	TRBJ2-1	CASSLGQFYNEQFF	TGTGCCAGCAGCTTAGGCCAGTTCTACAATGAGCAGTTCTTC
TRBD2	TRBV19	-	TRBJ2-5	CASSKTAGGQETQYF	TGTGCCAGTAGTAAAACAGCGGGAGGGCAAGAGACCCAGTACTTC
TRBD2	TRBV6-4	-	TRBJ2-3	CASSEFGREWEDTQYF	TGTGCCAGCAGTGAATTCGGGCGGGAGTGGGAAGATACGCAGTATTTT
TRBD2	TRBV29-1	-	TRBJ2-3	CSVAGLAGGTDTQYF	TGCAGCGTAGCTGGGCTAGCGGGGGGGACAGATACGCAGTATTTT
-	TRBV3-1/TRBV3-2	-	TRBJ1-4	CASSHRDSGGEKLFF	TGTGCCAGCAGCCATCGGGACTCGGGCGGTGAAAAACTGTTTTTT
TRBD1	TRBV3-1/TRBV3-2	-	TRBJ2-7	CASSRPTGTGVYEQYF	TGTGCCAGCAGCCGCCCGACCGGGACAGGGGTGTACGAGCAGTACTTC
TRBD2	TRBV6-6	-	TRBJ2-1	CASSPPSGSSYNEQFF	TGTGCCAGCAGCCCGCCAAGCGGGAGCTCCTACAATGAGCAGTTCTTC
-	TRBV28	-	TRBJ1-5	CASSLTRYQPQHF	TGTGCCAGCAGCTTGACAAGGTATCAGCCCCAGCATTTT
-	TRBV28	-	TRBJ1-4	CASGGEKLFF	TGTGCCAGCGGGGGGGAAAAACTGTTTTTT
TRBD1	TRBV5-6	few	TRBJ2-2	CASGSTGLGTGELFF	TGTGCCAGCGGATCGACAGGGCTCGGAACCGGGGAGCTGTTTTTT
-	TRBV19	-	TRBJ2-1	CASSPPGSAGYNEQFF	TGTGCCAGTAGTCCACCGGGATCAGCGGGTTACAATGAGCAGTTCTTC
TRBD2	TRBV28	-	TRBJ2-1	CASSFPQRGVTYNEQFF	TGTGCCAGCAGTTTCCCACAGCGGGGCGTCACCTACAATGAGCAGTTCTTC
-	TRBV5-1	-	TRBJ2-7	CASSLNEVYEQYF	TGCGCCAGCAGCTTGAATGAGGTCTACGAGCAGTACTTC
-	TRBV4-3	-	TRBJ2-1	CASSLGFNEQFF	TGCGCCAGCAGCCTCGGGTTCAATGAGCAGTTCTTC
TRBD2	TRBV19	-	TRBJ2-7	CASSNRASGHEQYF	TGTGCCAGTAGCAATCGGGCTAGCGGGCACGAGCAGTACTTC
TRBD1	TRBV5-4	-	TRBJ1-4	CAHSDRGQTNEKLFF	TGTGCCCACTCTGACAGGGGGCAAACTAATGAAAAACTGTTTTTT
-	TRBV9	-	TRBJ2-7	CASSVGGLEASYEQYF	TGTGCCAGCAGCGTAGGCGGCTTAGAGGCCTCCTACGAGCAGTACTTC
-	TRBV9	once	TRBJ2-1	CASSFQGPGEQFF	TGTGCCAGCAGCTTTCAGGGGCCCGGTGAGCAGTTCTTC
-	TRBV6-5	-	TRBJ2-2	CASRGRNSDTGELFF	TGTGCCAGCAGGGGGCGGAATTCCGACACCGGGGAGCTGTTTTTT
TRBD2	TRBV4-2	-	TRBJ2-2	CASSQSGGSTGELFF	TGTGCCAGCAGCCAATCAGGCGGGAGCACCGGGGAGCTGTTTTTT
-	TRBV21-1	-	TRBJ1-1	CASSKKARAFDNTEAFF	TGTGCCAGCAGCAAAAAGGCCAGGGCTTTCGACAACACTGAAGCTTTCTTT
TRBD2	TRBV7-9	-	TRBJ2-5	CASSLAGGETQYF	TGTGCCAGCAGCTTAGCGGGGGGGGAGACCCAGTACTTC
-	TRBV5-3	once	TRBJ1-5	CARSPLGWTGNQPQHF	TGTGCCAGAAGCCCGCTGGGGTGGACAGGCAATCAGCCCCAGCATTTT
-	TRBV10-3	-	TRBJ2-7	CAISGGSQSSYEQYF	TGTGCCATCAGTGGAGGGAGCCAGAGCTCCTACGAGCAGTACTTC
TRBD1	TRBV6-6	-	TRBJ1-5	CASSYFGTASNQPQHF	TGTGCCAGCAGTTACTTCGGGACAGCTAGCAATCAGCCCCAGCATTTT
TRBD1	TRBV24-1	-	TRBJ1-2	CATSDPGQGNGYTF	TGTGCCACCAGTGATCCGGGACAGGGAAATGGCTACACCTTC
-	TRBV28	-	TRBJ1-2	CASSRVIGYTF	TGTGCCAGCAGCCGGGTGATTGGCTACACCTTC
-	TRBV4-2	-	TRBJ1-6	CASSLYLGAESPLHF	TGTGCCAGCAGCCTGTACCTAGGGGCCGAGTCACCCCTCCACTTT
-	TRBV3-1/TRBV3-2	-	TRBJ1-2	CASSQEEGTYGYTF	TGTGCCAGCAGCCAAGAAGAGGGCACCTATGGCTACACCTTC
TRBD2	TRBV7-7	-	TRBJ2-1	CASSLSPAGRAHNEQFF	TGTGCTAGCAGCTTGAGTCCAGCGGGAAGGGCACACAATGAGCAGTTCTTC